The T cell receptor beta chain under discussion was sequenced for a study of OX40 agonist ivuxolimab in advanced cancers. Per germline, CDR1 MNHEY and CDR2 SMNVEV (reference sequence). After removal of 1 base from V and 3 bases from J, the junction contained 15 bases not matched to a gene. The CDR3 contains 19 residues. Libraries were prepared by immunoSEQ multiplex PCR; TCRdb keeps only in-frame clonotypes and omits some of them. This sample yields some 80,000 clones, of which approximately 84% are seen a single time; around 25% belongs to the top ten. This clonotype was obtained from an adult with an advanced solid tumor such as melanoma, head and neck, liver or kidney cancer. The sample in question was CD4+ or CD8+ T cells sorted from blood, obtained in a trial of the OX40 agonist ivuxolimab. The chain couples TRBV27 to TRBJ2-3; TRBD1 matches 8 bases. In DNA, the CDR3 is TGTGCCAGCAGTTTATACCCGACTTTCGAAACAGGGGGAACAGATACGCAGTATTTT. Translated, it gives CASSLYPTFETGGTDTQYF.